Presented here are 24 T cell receptor beta chains from one specimen sequenced in a study of blood T cells in healthy people across ages. Through a sample-barcoded 5' primer and a J-beta primer mix, a second PCR was run for about 6 to 11 cycles. MiXCR, run by TCRdb on the 5' RACE reads, gives a single entry per CDR3 protein. The table has roughly 1.5 million distinct CDR3 sequences, 42% seen once. Sequencing input: blood. The receptors come from a woman aged 18 to 35 in good health.

The chain recombines TRBV6-5 with TRBJ2-1; 7 positions agree with TRBD2. In germline, CDR1 is MNHEY, CDR2 SVGAGI. V was clipped by 5 bases and J by 2 bases; unmatched bases: 3. The CDR3 runs 14 residues. The CDR3 DNA follows: TGTGCCAGCAGTGGGCGGGAGCCCTACAATGAGCAGTTCTTC. Amino acid sequence: CASSGREPYNEQFF.

This clonotype has more than one count but fewer than ten. The chain is built from TRBV29-1 and TRBJ2-1; 7 bases map to TRBD2. The CDR3 consists of 14 residues. Per germline, CDR1 SQVTM and CDR2 ANQGSEA. Trimming at V came to 6 bases and at J to 5 bases, leaving 10 bases not matched to a gene. CDR3 coding DNA: TGCAGCGTATCGGGAGGCCCCCCCAACAATGAGCAGTTCTTC. It is translated as CSVSGGPPNNEQFF.

At least ten counts were recorded for this clonotype. DNA of the CDR3: TGCAGTGCTAGTGGTACTTACGAGCAGTACTTC. Translation: CSASGTYEQYF. The chain employs TRBV20-1 and TRBJ2-7; no clear D gene. CDR1 and CDR2 (germline): DFQATT, SNEGSKA (reference sequence). The length of the CDR3 is 11 residues. V was shortened by 3 bases and J by 4 bases, with 7 bases between the two germline ends.

This sequence joins TRBV4-3 and TRBJ1-1, with a possible D match to TRBD1 (6 bases). The V and J ends lost 4 bases and 5 bases respectively, with 14 bases between them. CDR3 length equals 14 residues. Germline-derived CDR1 and CDR2 are LGHNA and YSLEER. The DNA of the CDR3 is TGCGCCAGCAGCCCAGACAGGCAGAGGACTGAAGCTTTCTTT. It is translated as CASSPDRQRTEAFF.

This clonotype was picked up a small number of times. This rearrangement joins TRBV4-2 to TRBJ2-7; weak D call: TRBD1 (6 bases). V lost 1 base to trimming and J lost 4 bases, with 11 bases between them. Germline-derived CDR1 and CDR2 are LGHNA and YNFKEQ. CDR3 length equals 14 residues. CDR3 residues: CASSQGGGGYEQYF. The CDR3, as DNA: TGTGCCAGCAGCCAAGGAGGGGGTGGATACGAGCAGTACTTC.

This clonotype turned up a few times. The chain has TRBV2 and TRBJ1-5; a possible D gene is TRBD1 (6 bases). This CDR3 region has 13 residues. Deletions cut 7 bases from V and 3 bases from J, with 10 bases between. The germline gives CDR1 SNHLY, CDR2 FYNNEI. CDR3 protein: CASKGQLNQPQHF. CDR3 DNA: TGTGCCAGCAAAGGACAGCTCAATCAGCCCCAGCATTTT.

This clonotype was seen only a few times. The V call is TRBV6-6, the J call TRBJ2-7; TRBD2 agrees at 12 bases. In germline, CDR1 is MNHNY, CDR2 SVGAGI (reference sequence). CDR3 length equals 15 residues. Trimming removed 4 bases from V and 3 bases from J; junction bases left unmatched: 4. This chain's CDR3 is CASSSSGGAFYEQYF. For the CDR3, the DNA is TGTGCCAGCAGTTCTAGCGGGGGGGCCTTCTACGAGCAGTACTTC.

About this clonotype itself: One end of the junction fails to match germline, which may point to a read error. V and J are TRBV18 and TRBJ2-4; 8 nucleotides agree with TRBD2. The J call is doubtful: the DNA matches TRBJ2-7 better. The germline V gene encodes CDR1 KGHSH and CDR2 LQKENI. The CDR3 is 14 amino acids. CDR3 coding DNA: TGTACCAGCTCACCACCGACTAGCGTGAACGAGCAGTACTTC. The encoded protein is CTSSPPTSVNEQYF.

V and J are TRBV7-9 and TRBJ2-7; D is undetermined. The germline V gene has CDR1 SEHNR and CDR2 FQNEAQ (reference sequence). There are 12 residues in the CDR3. Trimming removed 1 base from V and 6 bases from J, with 7 bases in between. The CDR3 loop reads CASSLEVPEQYF. The CDR3 nucleotides are TGTGCCAGCAGCTTAGAGGTCCCCGAGCAGTACTTC.

This chain connects TRBV3-1 to TRBJ2-4; maybe TRBD1 (7 bases). The DNA end is more similar to TRBJ2-7, so the J call may be wrong. CDR1 and CDR2 (germline): LGHDT, YNNKEL (reference sequence). This CDR3 comprises 16 residues. The CDR3 sequence: CASSQRQGLSSYEQYF. The CDR3 nucleotides read TGTGCCAGCAGCCAGAGACAGGGACTTTCCTCCTACGAGCAGTACTTC.

This clonotype was detected only a few times. The chain has TRBV29-1 and TRBJ2-5; no definite D call. The CDR3 spans 10 residues. The V gene lost 7 bases and the J gene lost 11 bases, with 14 bases spanning the gap. Germline CDR1 is SQVTM and CDR2 is ANQGSEA. The DNA for the CDR3 is TGCAGCGGTAAATGGGGTGAGCAGTACTTC. Its translation is CSGKWGEQYF.

This clonotype turned up a few times. J is TRBJ2-7 and V is TRBV7-2, with no clear D. The V and J ends lost 0 bases and 1 base respectively, with 7 bases between them. Per germline, CDR1 SGHTA and CDR2 FQGNSA. The CDR3 covers 14 residues. CDR3 protein: CASSLASKSYEQYF. As DNA, the CDR3 is TGTGCCAGCAGCTTAGCTTCCAAATCCTACGAGCAGTACTTC.

The J gene is TRBJ1-5, the V gene TRBV30; 8 positions agree with TRBD1. Germline CDR1 reads GTSNPN; CDR2 reads SVGIG (reference sequence). This CDR3 is 17 amino acids long. Trimming removed 0 bases from V and 3 bases from J; junction bases left unmatched: 10. CDR3 sequence: CAWSVRAGGRPNQPQHF. The CDR3 nucleotides read TGTGCCTGGAGTGTACGGGCAGGGGGCAGGCCCAATCAGCCCCAGCATTTT.

This clonotype was seen once. The chain recombines TRBV7-8 with TRBJ1-1, with D possibly being TRBD1 (6 bases). Germline V gives CDR1 SGHVS, CDR2 FQNEAQ. The CDR3 totals 15 residues. The V gene lost 5 bases and the J gene lost 1 base, with 14 bases spanning the gap. The CDR3 loop reads CASSAYRVGNTEAFF. DNA of the CDR3: TGTGCCAGCAGCGCCTACAGGGTGGGGAACACTGAAGCTTTCTTT.

The CDR3 DNA follows: TGCAGTGCTAGACCGACAGGGGTAGGACAGCCCCAGCATTTT. Protein sequence: CSARPTGVGQPQHF. The chain is built from TRBV20-1 and TRBJ1-5; 8 nucleotides align to TRBD1. CDR3 length: 14 residues. The trim removed 2 bases at V and 7 bases at J, leaving 7 bases unmatched. Germline V gene lookup returns CDR1 DFQATT and CDR2 SNEGSKA (reference sequence).

This clonotype appeared many times. The CDR3 loop is CASSFGRSYGYTF. The CDR3 region has the DNA TGTGCCAGCAGTTTCGGACGAAGCTATGGCTACACCTTC. V usage is TRBV9 and J usage is TRBJ1-2; D gene ambiguous. The germline V and J ends were trimmed by 5 bases and 4 bases, with 12 bases remaining between them. CDR1 is SGDLS and CDR2 is YYNGEE in the germline V gene. The CDR3 runs 13 residues.

V is TRBV20-1 and J is TRBJ1-2, with no clear D. Germline assignment: CDR1 DFQATT and CDR2 SNEGSKA (reference sequence). V was trimmed by 7 bases and J by 0 bases, leaving 9 bases between them. CDR3 length: 12 residues. As DNA, the CDR3 is TGCAGTGTTCATACAGCTAACTATGGCTACACCTTC. Amino acids: CSVHTANYGYTF.

This chain connects TRBV4-1 to TRBJ2-1, with TRBD2 matching over 9 bases. CDR1 MGHRA and CDR2 YSYEKL come from the germline V gene. The junction had 5 bases not matched to a gene; V was cut back by 3 bases and J by 8 bases. This CDR3 spans 14 amino acids. In DNA, the CDR3 is TGCGCCAGCAGCCAGCGGGGGGGATTAGATGAGCAGTTCTTC. Residues: CASSQRGGLDEQFF.

This clonotype occurred a few times. This chain connects TRBV7-9 to TRBJ2-2, with no clear D. Trimming removed 0 bases at V and 0 bases at J, with 8 bases between. Germline loops: CDR1 SEHNR, CDR2 FQNEAQ (reference sequence). The CDR3 extends over 16 amino acids. Written as DNA, the CDR3 is TGTGCCAGCAGCTTAGCCCGCCCCCCGAACACCGGGGAGCTGTTTTTT. This sequence encodes CASSLARPPNTGELFF.

The chain links TRBV20-1 to TRBJ2-3, with TRBD2 matching 10 bases. Germline CDR1 and CDR2: DFQATT and SNEGSKA (reference sequence). The junction had 5 bases not matched to a gene; V was cut back by 3 bases and J by 5 bases. The CDR3 runs to 14 residues. The DNA of the CDR3 is TGCAGTGCTAGTCTAGCGGGGGTGAAAGATACGCAGTATTTT. Translating it yields CSASLAGVKDTQYF.

The rearrangement joins TRBV15 to TRBJ1-1, with D tentatively TRBD1 (6 bases). The germline V and J ends were trimmed by 5 bases and 4 bases, with 11 bases remaining between them. The CDR3 has 13 amino acids. Germline V CDR1 and CDR2: LNHNV, YYDKDF (reference sequence). In DNA form, the CDR3 reads TGTGCCACCAGCGCAGGGGTTGTCACTGAAGCTTTCTTT. It encodes CATSAGVVTEAFF.

This clonotype was seen only once. CDR3 amino acids: CASSQVDGSGDTQYF. In DNA, the CDR3 is TGTGCCAGCAGCCAAGTGGACGGGAGCGGGGATACGCAGTATTTT. This chain uses TRBV4-2 with TRBJ2-3; TRBD2 is a possible D gene (6 bases). The CDR3 extends over 15 amino acids. Germline lookup yields CDR1 LGHNA and CDR2 YNFKEQ. Trimming removed 1 base from V and 6 bases from J, with 14 bases in between.

The CDR3 nucleotides are TGCAGTGCTAGAGATTGGTCAGGGAAGGACACTGAAGCTTTCTTT. Protein product: CSARDWSGKDTEAFF. The chain recombines TRBV20-1 with TRBJ1-1; the D gene is possibly TRBD1 (5 bases). The CDR3 is 15 amino acids. Germline V CDR1 and CDR2: DFQATT, SNEGSKA (reference sequence). Trimming left V 0 bases short and J 3 bases short, with 14 bases between.

This rearrangement joins TRBV20-1 to TRBJ2-3; either TRBD1 or TRBD2 may fit D (6 bases each). CDR1 DFQATT and CDR2 SNEGSKA come from the germline V gene (reference sequence). This CDR3 comprises 16 residues. The germline V and J ends were trimmed by 5 bases and 5 bases, with 23 bases remaining between them. This chain's CDR3 is CSAFDRNRDFLDTQYF. The CDR3 bases are TGCAGTGCTTTTGACCGGAACAGGGACTTTTTAGATACGCAGTATTTT.